Listed below are T cell receptor beta chains from one sample, sequenced in a study of cytomegalovirus exposure and HLA in healthy donors. The repertoire was sequenced with immunoSEQ multiplex PCR; TCRdb's copy has only in-frame clones and lacks some. The sample consists of roughly 150,000 clones, almost 85% of them appearing once. Sequenced material: PBMCs. Receptors were obtained from a man aged 25 to 40 in good health and CMV-seropositive. Each CDR3 is given with its conserved first and last residue. D genes are given only for firm matches. The listing skips clone size in some rows; elsewhere it reads once, few, many or a size class.

D: TRBD2; size: .; V: TRBV6-6; J: TRBJ2-1; CDR3: CASSYTLAGEYNEQFF; DNA: TGTGCCAGCAGTTACACCCTAGCGGGGGAATACAATGAGCAGTTCTTC
D: TRBD1; size: once; V: TRBV6-5; J: TRBJ1-5; CDR3: CASSSDRGLNQPQHF; DNA: TGTGCCAGCAGCTCTGACAGGGGGCTGAATCAGCCCCAGCATTTT
D: TRBD2; size: .; V: TRBV2; J: TRBJ2-2; CDR3: CASRGAGGSTGELFF; DNA: TGTGCCAGCCGAGGGGCGGGAGGAAGCACCGGGGAGCTGTTTTTT
D: TRBD2; size: once; V: TRBV29-1; J: TRBJ2-1; CDR3: CSVEWPRGSGGSYNEQFF; DNA: TGCAGCGTTGAATGGCCCCGGGGGAGCGGGGGTTCCTACAATGAGCAGTTCTTC
D: TRBD1; size: .; V: TRBV5-1; J: TRBJ1-4; CDR3: CASSYYRGTNEKLFF; DNA: TGCGCCAGCAGCTACTACAGGGGAACTAATGAAAAACTGTTTTTT
D: .; size: .; V: TRBV2; J: TRBJ1-3; CDR3: CASSGRASSGNTIYF; DNA: TGTGCCAGCAGTGGCAGGGCGAGCTCTGGAAACACCATATATTTT
D: .; size: .; V: TRBV6-5; J: TRBJ2-3; CDR3: CASRLRRGIADTQYF; DNA: TGTGCCAGCAGATTGAGACGGGGGATTGCAGATACGCAGTATTTT
D: TRBD1; size: .; V: TRBV6-1; J: TRBJ2-7; CDR3: CASANTGVPYEQYF; DNA: TGTGCCAGCGCCAACACAGGGGTTCCCTACGAGCAGTACTTC
D: TRBD1; size: .; V: TRBV19; J: TRBJ1-4; CDR3: CASMGGQGNEKLFF; DNA: TGTGCCAGTATGGGAGGACAGGGAAATGAAAAACTGTTTTTT
D: TRBD2; size: .; V: TRBV29-1; J: TRBJ2-5; CDR3: CSVGGGGETQYF; DNA: TGCAGCGTAGGTGGGGGGGGAGAGACCCAGTACTTC
D: TRBD1; size: .; V: TRBV19; J: TRBJ2-1; CDR3: CASSIPARGRDEQFF; DNA: TGTGCCAGTAGTATACCGGCGAGGGGGCGGGATGAGCAGTTCTTC
D: TRBD2; size: .; V: TRBV7-2; J: TRBJ2-7; CDR3: CASSPSGGTSYEQYF; DNA: TGTGCCAGCAGCCCGAGCGGGGGGACTTCCTACGAGCAGTACTTC
D: TRBD1; size: .; V: TRBV5-4; J: TRBJ1-6; CDR3: CASSLVGTDHNSPLHF; DNA: TGTGCCAGCAGCTTGGTAGGGACAGATCATAATTCACCCCTCCACTTT
D: .; size: .; V: TRBV4-1; J: TRBJ1-3; CDR3: CASSQVGSGNTIYF; DNA: TGCGCCAGCAGCCAAGTCGGGTCTGGAAACACCATATATTTT
D: TRBD1; size: few; V: TRBV5-1; J: TRBJ1-1; CDR3: CASSLGTGPNTEAFF; DNA: TGCGCCAGCAGCTTGGGGACAGGGCCGAACACTGAAGCTTTCTTT
D: TRBD2; size: .; V: TRBV5-6; J: TRBJ2-3; CDR3: CASSLDSPGGADTQYF; DNA: TGTGCCAGCAGCTTGGACTCTCCGGGGGGGGCAGATACGCAGTATTTT
D: .; size: .; V: TRBV4-1; J: TRBJ2-7; CDR3: CASSPRADWGYEQYF; DNA: TGCGCCAGCAGCCCCCGAGCGGACTGGGGCTACGAGCAGTACTTC
D: TRBD1; size: .; V: TRBV4-1; J: TRBJ2-7; CDR3: CASSQIYRGVGEQYF; DNA: TGCGCCAGCAGCCAAATCTACAGGGGAGTGGGTGAGCAGTACTTC
D: TRBD2; size: .; V: TRBV7-2; J: TRBJ2-3; CDR3: CASSLAWEGADF; DNA: TGTGCCAGCAGCTTAGCGTGGGAGGGCGCGGATTTT
D: TRBD2; size: .; V: TRBV5-1; J: TRBJ2-5; CDR3: CASSLARVSGGQETQYF; DNA: TGCGCCAGCAGCTTGGCACGGGTTAGCGGGGGCCAAGAGACCCAGTACTTC
D: .; size: .; V: TRBV9; J: TRBJ1-1; CDR3: CASSGARGEAFF; DNA: TGTGCCAGCAGTGGGGCTCGTGGTGAAGCTTTCTTT
D: .; size: .; V: TRBV9; J: TRBJ2-1; CDR3: CASSARSGLHNEQFF; DNA: TGTGCCAGCAGCGCCCGGAGCGGGCTCCACAATGAGCAGTTCTTC
D: TRBD1; size: .; V: TRBV19; J: TRBJ2-7; CDR3: CASSPLTGTGASYEQYF; DNA: TGTGCCAGTAGTCCCCTGACCGGGACAGGGGCATCCTACGAGCAGTACTTC
D: .; size: few; V: TRBV19; J: TRBJ1-5; CDR3: CASSSGGQPQHF; DNA: TGTGCCAGTAGTTCCGGAGGACAGCCCCAGCATTTT
D: TRBD2; size: .; V: TRBV6-4; J: TRBJ2-1; CDR3: CASSDRGAGGSEQFF; DNA: TGTGCCAGCAGTGACAGGGGAGCGGGAGGAAGTGAGCAGTTCTTC
D: .; size: .; V: TRBV6-1; J: TRBJ2-1; CDR3: CARAQGLWDEQFF; DNA: TGTGCCAGAGCTCAGGGTCTCTGGGATGAGCAGTTCTTC
D: TRBD1; size: .; V: TRBV7-9; J: TRBJ2-2; CDR3: CSSSEDRGGITGELFF; DNA: TGTTCCAGCAGCGAAGACAGGGGTGGCATCACCGGGGAGCTGTTTTTT
D: TRBD1; size: .; V: TRBV28; J: TRBJ1-1; CDR3: CASSPGQGWTEAFF; DNA: TGTGCCAGCAGCCCCGGACAGGGGTGGACTGAAGCTTTCTTT
D: .; size: once; V: TRBV15; J: TRBJ1-2; CDR3: CATSREGRVNYGYTF; DNA: TGTGCCACCAGCAGAGAAGGGAGAGTAAACTATGGCTACACCTTC
D: .; size: .; V: TRBV6-1; J: TRBJ2-5; CDR3: CASAGWETQYF; DNA: TGTGCCAGCGCGGGGTGGGAGACCCAGTACTTC
D: TRBD1; size: .; V: TRBV6-1; J: TRBJ1-5; CDR3: CASNIQGAVQPQHF; DNA: TGTGCCAGCAACATACAGGGGGCCGTTCAGCCCCAGCATTTT
D: TRBD2; size: .; V: TRBV6-5; J: TRBJ2-1; CDR3: CASRGLDNEQFF; DNA: TGTGCCAGCAGGGGACTAGACAATGAGCAGTTCTTC
D: .; size: few; V: TRBV5-1; J: TRBJ2-7; CDR3: CASSLSGSSSYEQYF; DNA: TGCGCCAGCAGCTTGTCGGGGTCGAGCTCCTACGAGCAGTACTTC
D: .; size: .; V: TRBV7-9; J: TRBJ2-7; CDR3: CATDSSYGYEQYF; DNA: TGTGCCACCGACTCGTCTTACGGATACGAGCAGTACTTC
D: .; size: few; V: TRBV6-5; J: TRBJ2-2; CDR3: CASSRRGELFF; DNA: TGTGCCAGCAGTCGCAGGGGGGAGCTGTTTTTT
D: TRBD1; size: .; V: TRBV19; J: TRBJ1-6; CDR3: CASSINRGPDRTNSPLHF; DNA: TGTGCCAGTAGTATCAACAGGGGGCCCGACAGGACTAATTCACCCCTCCACTTT
D: TRBD1; size: .; V: TRBV4-3; J: TRBJ1-1; CDR3: CASSQGQGSEAFF; DNA: TGCGCCAGCAGCCAAGGACAGGGAAGTGAAGCTTTCTTT
D: .; size: .; V: TRBV4-1; J: TRBJ2-2; CDR3: CASSHLDWLENTGELFF; DNA: TGCGCCAGCAGCCACCTGGACTGGCTGGAGAACACCGGGGAGCTGTTTTTT
D: .; size: .; V: TRBV10-2; J: TRBJ2-7; CDR3: CASRGGYEQYF; DNA: TGCGCCAGCAGGGGGGGCTACGAGCAGTACTTC
D: TRBD2; size: .; V: TRBV5-6; J: TRBJ2-3; CDR3: CASSLDGSGGGTDTQYF; DNA: TGTGCCAGCAGCTTGGATGGGAGCGGGGGGGGAACAGATACGCAGTATTTT
D: TRBD1; size: .; V: TRBV6-6; J: TRBJ1-4; CDR3: CASSYSWTGVGEKLFF; DNA: TGTGCCAGCAGTTACTCGTGGACAGGGGTTGGCGAAAAACTGTTTTTT
D: TRBD2; size: .; V: TRBV7-2; J: TRBJ2-3; CDR3: CASSLILPRGRTTDTQYF; DNA: TGTGCCAGCAGCTTAATCCTTCCCCGCGGGAGGACCACAGATACGCAGTATTTT